Listed below are T cell receptor beta chains from one sample, sequenced in a study of T cell responses to AZD1222 COVID-19 vaccine. The protocol was immunoSEQ multiplex PCR, while the TCRdb copy is restricted to in-frame clones and leaves out a portion. The table has fewer than 120,000 clones, 94% seen once. The sample here was peripheral blood, taken 28 days after the second AZD1222 dose. The origin of the receptors is an adult who received the AZD1222 COVID-19 vaccine. Both conserved end residues are part of each CDR3. Fields, in order: D gene, V gene, J gene, CDR3 DNA, CDR3 protein. A D gene is named only where the DNA matches it firmly.

-	TRBV9	TRBJ1-3	TGTGCCAGCAGCCCCACCGGGGGGGCTGGAAACACCATATATTTT	CASSPTGGAGNTIYF
-	TRBV5-1	TRBJ2-7	TGCGCCAGCAGCGTGGGCTACGAGCAGTACTTC	CASSVGYEQYF
-	TRBV12-3/TRBV12-4	TRBJ2-7	TGTGCCAGCAGCCCCGCTCTGTCCTACGAGCAGTACTTC	CASSPALSYEQYF
TRBD2	TRBV24-1	TRBJ2-2	TGTGCCACCTCCACGGGGGGGGCGGTCGGGGAGCTGTTTTTT	CATSTGGAVGELFF
-	TRBV4-1	TRBJ2-1	TGCGCCAGCAGCCAAGCGCCGTCAGGGAATGAGCAGTTCTTC	CASSQAPSGNEQFF
TRBD1	TRBV5-5	TRBJ2-5	TGTGCCAGCAGCCTAGGGACAGCCTTTAAAGAGACCCAGTACTTC	CASSLGTAFKETQYF
TRBD2	TRBV4-1	TRBJ2-7	TGCGCCAGCAGCCCTCACGGGCGGGAGCACCCCCCCTACGAGCAGTACTTC	CASSPHGREHPPYEQYF
TRBD1	TRBV18	TRBJ1-5	TGTGCCAGCTCACCGACAGGGATGAGTCAGCCCCAGCATTTT	CASSPTGMSQPQHF
TRBD1	TRBV29-1	TRBJ2-7	TGCAGCGTCACTGGAGGGACAGGGATCTACGAGCAGTACTTC	CSVTGGTGIYEQYF
-	TRBV6-5	TRBJ1-1	TGTGCCAGCAGTTACGCCGAACATCTAGCTGAAGCTTTCTTT	CASSYAEHLAEAFF
-	TRBV5-6	TRBJ2-7	TGTGCCAGCAGCTTTACAGCGGGTAACTACGAGCAGTACTTC	CASSFTAGNYEQYF